The source of this T cell receptor beta chain is a study of blood T cells in healthy people across ages. Healthy individuals of Caucasian origin from Russia, aged roughly 6 to 100, served as donors. Overall study findings and caveats: Age advanced and TCR beta diversity per million T cells fell, roughly linearly. Possibly confounding the expanded clonotype changes was the fact that donor CMV status was unknown.

CDR3 length equals 17 residues. The V gene's germline CDR1 is SEHNR and CDR2 FQNEAQ (reference sequence). V dropped 5 bases and J dropped 0 bases, with 16 bases sitting between them. A sample-barcoded 5' primer and a J-beta primer mix were used in a second PCR of about 7 to 12 cycles. Through a template-switch adaptor with 12 random nucleotides, each cDNA molecule received a tag. TCRdb recomputed calls from the 5' RACE reads with MiXCR, one row per CDR3 protein. This table has 1.5 million or so distinct CDR3 sequences, approximately 39% appearing once. With regard to this clonotype: Its antigen is still unknown.

This sequence joins TRBV7-9 and TRBJ2-2; D may correspond to TRBD1 or TRBD2 (6 bases each). The sequence was obtained from a woman aged 18-30 years in good health. The source material was blood. In nucleotides, the CDR3 is TGTGCCAGCAGCCCTGGACAGCTAGCGACGAACACCGGGGAGCTGTTTTTT. This sequence encodes CASSPGQLATNTGELFF. Full variable domain (missing parts from reference TRBV7-9 and TRBJ2-2): DTGVSQNPRHKITKRGQNVTFRCDPISEHNRLYWYRQTLGQGPEFLTYFQNEAQLEKSRLLSDRFSAERPKGSFSTLEIQRTEQGDSAMYLCASSPGQLATNTGELFFGEGSRLTVL.